The 14 T cell receptor beta chains given below trace back to one sample, sequenced in a study of CD8+ T cells in alopecia areata. cDNA reverse transcribed from extracted RNA served as the sequencing template. Data came from immunoSEQ multiplex PCR; TCRdb stores just in-frame clones and leaves some out. The data show roughly 20,000 clones, roughly 60% seen once. In the case of several patients, the CD4+ cells were sorted into CD25+CD127- cells. Material: CD4+ Tregs sorted from blood. These receptors were obtained from a human donor with alopecia areata.

This clone was detected only a few times. The chain joins TRBV7-2 to TRBJ1-5; D gene uncertain. The CDR3 loop spans 14 amino acids. CDR1 and CDR2 (germline): SGHTA, FQGNSA. The ends were cut back, 3 bases at V and 6 bases at J, with 12 bases in the middle. The CDR3, as DNA: TGTGCCAGCAGCTTCGGGGTATTCGGTCAGCCCCAGCATTTT. Translating it yields CASSFGVFGQPQHF. The full variable domain, completed using reference TRBV7-2 and TRBJ1-5, is GAGVSQSPSNKVTEKGKDVELRCDPISGHTALYWYRQSLGQGLEFLIYFQGNSAPDKSGLPSDRFSAERTGGSVSTLTIQRTQQEDSAVYLCASSFGVFGQPQHFGDGTRLSIL.

This chain joins TRBV12-2 and TRBJ2-7. TRBV12-2 is a known pseudogene. The CDR3 extends over 18 amino acids. CDR3 in amino acids: CASRLTADRDGISYEQYF. The CDR3 bases are TGTGCAAGTCGCTTAACGGCGGACCGGGACGGAATTTCCTACGAGCAGTACTTC.

This clone turned up a few times. The genes are TRBV2 and TRBJ2-2, with D possibly being TRBD2 (5 bases). From germline, CDR1 is SNHLY and CDR2 FYNNEI. V was clipped by 7 bases and J by 3 bases, with 12 bases between them. This CDR3 spans 14 amino acids. The CDR3 region has the DNA TGTGCCAGCAATTCCGTGAGGGACACCGGGGAGCTGTTTTTT. Amino acid sequence: CASNSVRDTGELFF.

The V gene is TRBV27, the J gene TRBJ1-2; no definite D call. Germline lookup yields CDR1 MNHEY and CDR2 SMNVEV (reference sequence). Trimming took off 6 bases at V and 4 bases at J, with 9 bases between the two ends. CDR3 size: 12 residues. The CDR3 loop is CASRKGPYGYTF. The CDR3 coding sequence is TGTGCCAGCAGAAAGGGTCCCTATGGCTACACCTTC.

This clone was seen more than once but under ten times. The genes are TRBV28 and TRBJ2-6; D perhaps matches TRBD2 (6 bases). The V gene's germline CDR1 is MDHEN and CDR2 SYDVKM. The V end lost 5 bases, the J end lost 0 bases, and 14 bases lay between the germline ends. The CDR3 sequence is 17 residues long. The CDR3 DNA is TGTGCCAGCAGTCCATCTGCGGGACCCTCTGGGGCCAACGTCCTGACTTTC. Protein sequence: CASSPSAGPSGANVLTF.

V usage is TRBV29-1 and J usage is TRBJ2-7; no reliable D call. This CDR3 is built from 11 residues. Trimming removed 8 bases at V and 4 bases at J, with 12 bases between. In germline, CDR1 is SQVTM, CDR2 ANQGSEA. The CDR3 sequence is CSLSLGYEQYF. As DNA, the CDR3 is TGCAGCCTCTCATTGGGGTACGAGCAGTACTTC.

The chain joins TRBV2 to TRBJ2-7; D may be TRBD1 or TRBD2 (5 bases each). Trimming took off 7 bases at V and 0 bases at J, with 16 bases between the two ends. The CDR3 extends over 15 amino acids. Germline V lookup: CDR1 SNHLY, CDR2 FYNNEI. The CDR3 region has the DNA TGTGCCAGCATCCAGGACTGGACAAACTCCTACGAGCAGTACTTC. This translates into CASIQDWTNSYEQYF.

The chain uses TRBV5-5 and TRBJ2-1, with no clear D. Trimming took 4 bases from V and 4 from J, leaving 6 bases between them. Germline V gene lookup returns CDR1 SGHKS and CDR2 YYEKEE (reference sequence). CDR3 length equals 12 residues. The CDR3 here is CASSPQYNEQFF. Written as DNA, the CDR3 is TGTGCCAGCAGCCCCCAGTACAATGAGCAGTTCTTC.

This sequence joins TRBV30 and TRBJ2-2, with D tentatively TRBD2 (6 bases). V was shortened by 5 bases and J by 2 bases, with 12 bases between the two germline ends. This CDR3 contains 14 residues. CDR1 and CDR2 (germline): GTSNPN, SVGIG (reference sequence). CDR3 loop: CAWSGGINTGELFF. For the CDR3, the DNA is TGTGCCTGGTCGGGCGGGATAAACACCGGGGAGCTGTTTTTT.

The genes are TRBV28 and TRBJ1-1; D call uncertain. CDR3 length: 14 residues. The V and J ends lost 1 base and 0 bases respectively, with 6 bases between them. The V gene's germline CDR1 is MDHEN and CDR2 SYDVKM. This CDR3 reads CASSLYVLNTEAFF. The CDR3 nucleotides are TGTGCCAGCAGTTTATACGTCCTGAACACTGAAGCTTTCTTT.

V gene TRBV27 combines with J gene TRBJ2-2, with 10 positions matching TRBD2. The CDR3 loop spans 14 amino acids. CDR1 is MNHEY, CDR2 SMNVEV, per germline (reference sequence). With 6 bases clipped from V and 7 bases from J, the junction kept 5 bases outside the gene matches. This chain's CDR3 is CASRAGGPIGELFF. In DNA form, the CDR3 reads TGTGCCAGCAGAGCGGGGGGGCCGATCGGGGAGCTGTTTTTT.

On this clone itself: The junction departs from germline at one end; a sequencing error may be responsible. V and J are TRBV5-4 and TRBJ2-3; TRBD2 agrees at 11 bases. Germline CDR1 and CDR2: SGHNT and YYREEE (reference sequence). The CDR3 length is 12 residues. The CDR3 DNA reads as TGTGCCAGCAGCTGGGGACTAGCGGTCTGGCATTTT. Translating gives CASSWGLAVWHF.

The rearrangement links TRBV5-1 to TRBJ2-7, with TRBD1 matching over 11 bases. V shed 0 bases, J shed 2 bases, and the junction held 4 bases outside the gene matches. CDR3 length: 16 residues. Germline assignment: CDR1 SGHRS and CDR2 YFSETQ. CDR3 residues: CASSLGAGQGAYEQYF. The CDR3 DNA reads TGCGCCAGCAGCTTGGGCGCGGGACAGGGGGCCTACGAGCAGTACTTC.

The count of this clone is one. The rearrangement uses TRBV18 and TRBJ1-5, with 9 positions matching TRBD1. V dropped 5 bases and J dropped 5; count of bases not matched to a gene: 7. The V gene's germline CDR1 is KGHSH and CDR2 LQKENI. This CDR3 has 15 amino acids. The chain's CDR3 is CASSTRTGEDQPQHF. CDR3 coding DNA: TGTGCCAGCTCAACCCGGACAGGGGAGGATCAGCCCCAGCATTTT.